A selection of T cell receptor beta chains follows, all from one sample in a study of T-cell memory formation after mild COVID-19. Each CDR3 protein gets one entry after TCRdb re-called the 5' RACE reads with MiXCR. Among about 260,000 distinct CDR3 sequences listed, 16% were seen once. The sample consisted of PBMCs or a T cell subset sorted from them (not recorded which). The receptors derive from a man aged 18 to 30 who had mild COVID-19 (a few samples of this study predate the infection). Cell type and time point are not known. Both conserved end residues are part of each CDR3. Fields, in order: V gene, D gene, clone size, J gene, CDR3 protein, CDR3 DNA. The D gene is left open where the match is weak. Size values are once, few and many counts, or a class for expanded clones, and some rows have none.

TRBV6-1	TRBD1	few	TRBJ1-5	CASSGQLLGQGLQPQHF	TGTGCCAGCAGTGGACAACTCCTGGGACAGGGGCTTCAGCCCCAGCATTTT
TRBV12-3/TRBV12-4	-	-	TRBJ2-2	CASSSWQGETGELFF	TGTGCCAGCAGTTCCTGGCAGGGAGAGACCGGGGAGCTGTTTTTT
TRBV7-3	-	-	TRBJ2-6	CASSPASGANVLTF	TGTGCCAGCAGTCCAGCCTCTGGGGCCAACGTCCTGACTTTC
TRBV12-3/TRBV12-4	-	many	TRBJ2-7	CASSSLYEQYF	TGTGCCAGCAGCTCCCTTTACGAGCAGTACTTC
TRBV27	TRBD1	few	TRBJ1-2	CASSLQGIGYGYTF	TGTGCCAGCAGTCTACAGGGGATCGGCTATGGCTACACCTTC
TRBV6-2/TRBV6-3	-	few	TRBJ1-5	CASTPRGLNQPQHF	TGTGCCAGCACCCCCCGGGGCCTAAATCAGCCCCAGCATTTT
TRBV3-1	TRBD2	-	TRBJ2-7	CASSHGTSGGFSEQYF	TGTGCCAGCAGTCACGGGACTAGCGGGGGGTTTTCCGAGCAGTACTTC
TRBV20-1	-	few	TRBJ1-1	CSARNTRGNTEAFF	TGCAGTGCCAGGAACACCAGGGGGAACACTGAAGCTTTCTTT
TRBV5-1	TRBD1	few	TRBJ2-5	CASTVQGKETQYF	TGCGCCAGCACCGTACAGGGGAAAGAGACCCAGTACTTC
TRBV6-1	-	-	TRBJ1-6	CASSPLRAADSPLHF	TGTGCCAGCAGCCCCTTGAGGGCGGCGGATTCACCCCTCCACTTT
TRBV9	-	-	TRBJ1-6	CASSVGTADSGSPLHF	TGTGCCAGCAGCGTAGGAACAGCTGATTCGGGTTCACCCCTCCACTTT
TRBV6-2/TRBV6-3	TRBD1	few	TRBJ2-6	CASSQGAGGSGANVLTF	TGTGCCAGCAGCCAGGGGGCAGGGGGCTCTGGGGCCAACGTCCTGACTTTC
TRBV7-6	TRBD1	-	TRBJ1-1	CASSLALGQGPRYTEAFF	TGTGCCAGCAGCTTAGCGCTTGGACAGGGGCCTCGGTACACTGAAGCTTTCTTT
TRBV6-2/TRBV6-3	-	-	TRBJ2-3	CASSYIADTQYF	TGTGCCAGCAGTTACATCGCAGATACGCAGTATTTT
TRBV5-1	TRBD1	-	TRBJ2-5	CASSLAAGGRETQYF	TGCGCCAGCAGCTTGGCGGCAGGGGGCCGGGAGACCCAGTACTTC
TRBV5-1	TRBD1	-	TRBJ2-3	CASSLAGQGRSDTQYF	TGCGCCAGCAGCTTGGCGGGACAGGGGAGGTCGGATACGCAGTATTTT
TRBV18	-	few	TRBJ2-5	CASSPTPRQAKTQYF	TGTGCCAGCTCACCTACCCCAAGACAGGCAAAGACCCAGTACTTC
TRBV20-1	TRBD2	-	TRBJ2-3	CSASRLAGLTDTQYF	TGCAGTGCTAGTAGACTAGCGGGGCTCACAGATACGCAGTATTTT
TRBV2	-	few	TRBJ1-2	CASSERLPGSYGYTF	TGTGCCAGCAGTGAGAGGCTCCCCGGCTCCTATGGCTACACCTTC
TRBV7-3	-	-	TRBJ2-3	CASSGGVADTQYF	TGTGCCAGCAGCGGCGGGGTTGCAGATACGCAGTATTTT
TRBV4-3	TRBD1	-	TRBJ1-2	CARSRDRGTMGGYTF	TGCGCCAGAAGCCGAGACAGGGGGACAATGGGTGGCTACACCTTC
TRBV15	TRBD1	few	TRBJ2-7	CATSSWGQGYEQYF	TGTGCCACCAGCAGTTGGGGACAGGGGTACGAGCAGTACTTC
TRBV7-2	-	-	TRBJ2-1	CASSPSSIHEQFF	TGTGCCAGCAGCCCATCTAGCATCCATGAGCAGTTCTTC
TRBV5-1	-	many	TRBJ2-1	CASSLAGDEQFF	TGCGCCAGCAGCTTGGCCGGTGATGAGCAGTTCTTC
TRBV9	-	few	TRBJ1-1	CASSVSMYTEAFF	TGTGCCAGCAGCGTCAGTATGTACACTGAAGCTTTCTTT
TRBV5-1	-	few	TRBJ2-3	CASSLLRGPLDTQYF	TGCGCCAGCAGCTTGTTACGGGGGCCTCTAGATACGCAGTATTTT
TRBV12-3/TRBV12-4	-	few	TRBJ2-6	CASRDLPGANVLTF	TGTGCCAGCAGAGACCTTCCTGGGGCCAACGTCCTGACTTTC
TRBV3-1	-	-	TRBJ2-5	CASSQNAKETQYF	TGTGCCAGCAGCCAGAACGCAAAAGAGACCCAGTACTTC